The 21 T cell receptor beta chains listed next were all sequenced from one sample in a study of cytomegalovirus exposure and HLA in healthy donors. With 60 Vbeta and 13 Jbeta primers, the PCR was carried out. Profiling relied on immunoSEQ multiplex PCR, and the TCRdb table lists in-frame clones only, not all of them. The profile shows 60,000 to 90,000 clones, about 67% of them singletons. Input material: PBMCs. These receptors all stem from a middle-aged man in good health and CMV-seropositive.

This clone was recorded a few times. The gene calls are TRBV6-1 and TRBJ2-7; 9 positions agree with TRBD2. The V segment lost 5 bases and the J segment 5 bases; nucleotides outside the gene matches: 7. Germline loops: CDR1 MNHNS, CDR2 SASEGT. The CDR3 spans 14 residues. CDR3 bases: TGTGCCAGCAGTCGTATCATAGCGGGAGACGAGCAGTACTTC. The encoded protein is CASSRIIAGDEQYF.

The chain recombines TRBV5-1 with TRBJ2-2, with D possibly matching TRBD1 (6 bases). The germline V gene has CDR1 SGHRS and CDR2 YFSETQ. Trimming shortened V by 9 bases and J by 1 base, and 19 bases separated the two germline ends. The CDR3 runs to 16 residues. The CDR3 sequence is CATSNYPGQNTGELFF. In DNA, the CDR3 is TGCGCCACCTCCAACTACCCGGGACAGAACACCGGGGAGCTGTTTTTT.

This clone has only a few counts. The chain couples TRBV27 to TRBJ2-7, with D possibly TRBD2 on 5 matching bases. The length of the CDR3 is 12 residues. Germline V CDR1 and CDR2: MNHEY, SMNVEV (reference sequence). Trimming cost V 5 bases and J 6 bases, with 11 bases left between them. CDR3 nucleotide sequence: TGTGCCAGCAGTCCTGGAGGCGGCGAGCAGTACTTC. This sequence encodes CASSPGGGEQYF.

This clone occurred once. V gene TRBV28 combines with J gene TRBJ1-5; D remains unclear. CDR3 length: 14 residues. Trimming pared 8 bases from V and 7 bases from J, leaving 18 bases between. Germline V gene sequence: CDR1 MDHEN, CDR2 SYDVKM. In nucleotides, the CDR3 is TGTGCCAGCGGTGAGACTCCTCGCTACCAGCCCCAGCATTTT. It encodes CASGETPRYQPQHF.

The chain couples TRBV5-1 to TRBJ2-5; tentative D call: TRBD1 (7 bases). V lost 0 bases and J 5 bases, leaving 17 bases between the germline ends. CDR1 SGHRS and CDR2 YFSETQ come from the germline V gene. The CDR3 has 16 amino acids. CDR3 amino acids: CASSLGPQGGVETQYF. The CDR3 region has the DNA TGCGCCAGCAGCTTGGGACCTCAGGGGGGAGTCGAGACCCAGTACTTC. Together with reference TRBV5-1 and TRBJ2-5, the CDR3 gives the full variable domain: KAGVTQTPRYLIKTRGQQVTLSCSPISGHRSVSWYQQTPGQGLQFLFEYFSETQRNKGNFPGRFSGRQFSNSRSEMNVSTLELGDSALYLCASSLGPQGGVETQYFGPGTRLLVL.

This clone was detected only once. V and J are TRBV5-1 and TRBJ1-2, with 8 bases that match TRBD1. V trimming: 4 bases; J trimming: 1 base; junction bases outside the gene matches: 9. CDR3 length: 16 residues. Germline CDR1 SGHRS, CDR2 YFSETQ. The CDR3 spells CASSRSEQGGNYGYTF. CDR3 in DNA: TGCGCCAGCAGCCGCTCCGAACAGGGGGGTAACTATGGCTACACCTTC. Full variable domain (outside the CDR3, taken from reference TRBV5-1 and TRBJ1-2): KAGVTQTPRYLIKTRGQQVTLSCSPISGHRSVSWYQQTPGQGLQFLFEYFSETQRNKGNFPGRFSGRQFSNSRSEMNVSTLELGDSALYLCASSRSEQGGNYGYTFGSGTRLTVV.

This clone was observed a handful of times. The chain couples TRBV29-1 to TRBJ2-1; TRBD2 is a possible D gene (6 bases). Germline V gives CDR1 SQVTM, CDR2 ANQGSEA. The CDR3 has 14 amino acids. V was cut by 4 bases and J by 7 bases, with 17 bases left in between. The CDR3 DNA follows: TGCAGCGTTGGGGGGGACTTGTCGGTAAATGAGCAGTTCTTC. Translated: CSVGGDLSVNEQFF.

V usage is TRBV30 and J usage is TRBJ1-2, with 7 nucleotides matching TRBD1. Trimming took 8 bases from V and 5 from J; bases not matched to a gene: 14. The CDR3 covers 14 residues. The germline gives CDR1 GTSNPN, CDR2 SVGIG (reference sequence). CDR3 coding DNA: TGTGCCCGTGGACGGGACACAGGGGCGTATGGCTACACCTTC. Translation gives CARGRDTGAYGYTF.

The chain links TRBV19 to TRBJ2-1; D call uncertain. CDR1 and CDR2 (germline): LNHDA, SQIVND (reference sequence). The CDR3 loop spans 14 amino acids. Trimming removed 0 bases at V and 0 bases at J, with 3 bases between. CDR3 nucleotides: TGTGCCAGTAGTATAGACAGCTCCTACAATGAGCAGTTCTTC. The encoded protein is CASSIDSSYNEQFF.

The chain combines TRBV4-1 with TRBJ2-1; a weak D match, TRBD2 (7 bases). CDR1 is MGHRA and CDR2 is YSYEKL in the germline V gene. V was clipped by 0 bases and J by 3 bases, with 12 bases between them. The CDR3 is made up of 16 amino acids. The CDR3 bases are TGCGCCAGCAGCCAAGATGGGGGGGGCCGCTACAATGAGCAGTTCTTC. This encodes CASSQDGGGRYNEQFF.

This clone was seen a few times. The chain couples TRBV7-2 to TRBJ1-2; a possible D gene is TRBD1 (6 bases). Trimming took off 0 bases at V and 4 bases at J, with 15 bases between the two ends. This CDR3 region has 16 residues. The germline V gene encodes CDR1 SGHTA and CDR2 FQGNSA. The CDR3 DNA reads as TGTGCCAGCAGCTTAGCCTCTTCAGGGGCCCGCTATGGCTACACCTTC. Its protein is CASSLASSGARYGYTF.

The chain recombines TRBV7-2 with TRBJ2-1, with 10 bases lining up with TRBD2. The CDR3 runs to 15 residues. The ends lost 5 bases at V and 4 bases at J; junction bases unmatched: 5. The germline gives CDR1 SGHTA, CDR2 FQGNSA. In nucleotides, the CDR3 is TGTGCCAGCAGCCCTCCGGGACTAGCGTACAATGAGCAGTTCTTC. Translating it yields CASSPPGLAYNEQFF.

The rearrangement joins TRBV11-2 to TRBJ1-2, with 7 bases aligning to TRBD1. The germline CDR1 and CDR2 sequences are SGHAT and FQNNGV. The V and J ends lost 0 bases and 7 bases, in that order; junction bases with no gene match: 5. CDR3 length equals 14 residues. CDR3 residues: CASSLDQRQGGYTF. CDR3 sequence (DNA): TGTGCCAGCAGCTTAGATCAGAGACAGGGTGGCTACACCTTC.

CDR3 sequence reads: CASSLDHTVQETQYF. CDR3 DNA: TGTGCCAGCAGCTTAGATCACACAGTACAAGAGACCCAGTACTTC. V usage is TRBV7-2 and J usage is TRBJ2-5; no firm D call. V was pared by 1 base and J by 2 bases, with 11 bases between. The CDR3 totals 15 residues. Germline CDR1 and CDR2: SGHTA and FQGNSA. The full variable domain, with the rest looked up from reference TRBV7-2 and TRBJ2-5, is GAGVSQSPSNKVTEKGKDVELRCDPISGHTALYWYRQSLGQGLEFLIYFQGNSAPDKSGLPSDRFSAERTGGSVSTLTIQRTQQEDSAVYLCASSLDHTVQETQYFGPGTRLLVL.

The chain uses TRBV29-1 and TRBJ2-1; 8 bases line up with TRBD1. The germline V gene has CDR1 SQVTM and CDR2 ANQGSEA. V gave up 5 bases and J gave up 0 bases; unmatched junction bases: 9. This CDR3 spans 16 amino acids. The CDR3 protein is CSVRPRTGSSYNEQFF. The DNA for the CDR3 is TGCAGCGTTCGCCCTCGGACAGGGAGCTCCTACAATGAGCAGTTCTTC.

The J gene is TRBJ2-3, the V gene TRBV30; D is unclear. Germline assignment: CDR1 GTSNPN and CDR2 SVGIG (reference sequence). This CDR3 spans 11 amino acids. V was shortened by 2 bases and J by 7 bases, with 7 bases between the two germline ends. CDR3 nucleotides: TGTGCCTGGAGTAGAGGTCATACGCAGTATTTT. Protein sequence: CAWSRGHTQYF.

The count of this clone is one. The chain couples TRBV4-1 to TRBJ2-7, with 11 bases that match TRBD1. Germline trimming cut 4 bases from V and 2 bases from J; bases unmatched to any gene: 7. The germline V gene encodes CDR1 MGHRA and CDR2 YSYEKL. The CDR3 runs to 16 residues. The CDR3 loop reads CASSRTGQGVAYEQYF. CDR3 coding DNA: TGCGCCAGCAGCCGGACGGGACAGGGGGTTGCCTACGAGCAGTACTTC.

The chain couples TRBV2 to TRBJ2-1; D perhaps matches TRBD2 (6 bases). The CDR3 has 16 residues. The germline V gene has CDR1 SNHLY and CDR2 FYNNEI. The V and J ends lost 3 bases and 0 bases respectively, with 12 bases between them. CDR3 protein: CASSERRGRSYNEQFF. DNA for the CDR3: TGTGCCAGCAGTGAGAGGCGGGGCCGCTCCTACAATGAGCAGTTCTTC.

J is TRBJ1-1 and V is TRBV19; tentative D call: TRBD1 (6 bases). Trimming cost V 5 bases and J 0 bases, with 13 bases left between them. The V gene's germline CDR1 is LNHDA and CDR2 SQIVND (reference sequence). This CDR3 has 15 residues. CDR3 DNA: TGTGCCAGTAGTGTCAGGGGCGACATGAACACTGAAGCTTTCTTT. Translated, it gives CASSVRGDMNTEAFF.

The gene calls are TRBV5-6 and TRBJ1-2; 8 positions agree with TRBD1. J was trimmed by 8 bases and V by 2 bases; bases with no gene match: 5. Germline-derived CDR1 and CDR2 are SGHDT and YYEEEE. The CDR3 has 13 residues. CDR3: CASSFPDRVGYTF. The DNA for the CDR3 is TGTGCCAGCAGCTTCCCGGACAGGGTCGGCTACACCTTC.

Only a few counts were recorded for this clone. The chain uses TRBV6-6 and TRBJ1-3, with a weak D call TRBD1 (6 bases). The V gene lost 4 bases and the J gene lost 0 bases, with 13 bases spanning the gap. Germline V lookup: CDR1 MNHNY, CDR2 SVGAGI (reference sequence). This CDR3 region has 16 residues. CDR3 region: CASSSPTGFSGNTIYF. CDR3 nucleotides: TGTGCCAGCAGTTCGCCTACAGGGTTCTCTGGAAACACCATATATTTT.